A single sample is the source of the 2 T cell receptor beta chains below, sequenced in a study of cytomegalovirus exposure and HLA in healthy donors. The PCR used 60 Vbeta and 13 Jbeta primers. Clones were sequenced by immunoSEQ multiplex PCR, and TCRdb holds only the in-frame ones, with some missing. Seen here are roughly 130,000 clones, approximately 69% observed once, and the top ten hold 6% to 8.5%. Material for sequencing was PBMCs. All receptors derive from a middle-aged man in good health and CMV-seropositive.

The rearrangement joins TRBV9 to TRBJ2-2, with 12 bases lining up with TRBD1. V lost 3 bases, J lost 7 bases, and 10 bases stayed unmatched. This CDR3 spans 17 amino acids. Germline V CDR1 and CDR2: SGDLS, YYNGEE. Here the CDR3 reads CASSANAGQGAHGELFF. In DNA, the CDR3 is TGTGCCAGCAGCGCCAACGCGGGACAGGGGGCTCACGGGGAGCTGTTTTTT.

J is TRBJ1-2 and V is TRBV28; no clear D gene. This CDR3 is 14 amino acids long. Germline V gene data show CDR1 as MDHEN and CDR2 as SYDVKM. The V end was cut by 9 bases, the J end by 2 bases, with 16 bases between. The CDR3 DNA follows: TGTGCCAGTACCTCGACGGGAGGAAACTATGGCTACACCTTC. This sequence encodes CASTSTGGNYGYTF.